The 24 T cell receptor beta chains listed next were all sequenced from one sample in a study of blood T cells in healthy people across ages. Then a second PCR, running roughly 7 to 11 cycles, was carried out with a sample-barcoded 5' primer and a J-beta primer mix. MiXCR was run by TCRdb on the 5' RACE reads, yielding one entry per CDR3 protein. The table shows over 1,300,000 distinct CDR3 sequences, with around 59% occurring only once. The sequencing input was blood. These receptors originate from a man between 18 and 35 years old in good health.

CDR3 loop: CAGGRINEQFF. The DNA for the CDR3 is TGTGCCGGGGGACGTATCAATGAGCAGTTCTTC. The chain recombines TRBV28 with TRBJ2-1; D might be TRBD1 or TRBD2, each matching 5 bases. Germline V gene data show CDR1 as MDHEN and CDR2 as SYDVKM. V was trimmed by 11 bases and J by 6 bases, leaving 11 bases between them. The length of the CDR3 is 11 residues.

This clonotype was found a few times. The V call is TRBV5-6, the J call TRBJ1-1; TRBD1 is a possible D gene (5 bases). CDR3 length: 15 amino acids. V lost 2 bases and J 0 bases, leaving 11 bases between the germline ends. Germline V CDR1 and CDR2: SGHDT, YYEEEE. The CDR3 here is CASSLPGSMNTEAFF. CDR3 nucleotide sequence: TGTGCCAGCAGCTTACCAGGGAGCATGAACACTGAAGCTTTCTTT.

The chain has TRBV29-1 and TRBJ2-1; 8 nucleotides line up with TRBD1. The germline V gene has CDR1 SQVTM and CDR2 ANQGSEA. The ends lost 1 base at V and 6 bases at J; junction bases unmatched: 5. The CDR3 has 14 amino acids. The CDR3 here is CSVEVGQGGNEQFF. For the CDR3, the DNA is TGCAGCGTTGAAGTTGGACAGGGAGGCAATGAGCAGTTCTTC.

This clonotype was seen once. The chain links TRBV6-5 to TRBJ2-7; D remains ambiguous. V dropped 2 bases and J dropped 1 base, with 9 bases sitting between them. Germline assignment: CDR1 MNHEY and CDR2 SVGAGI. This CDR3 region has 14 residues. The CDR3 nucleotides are TGTGCCAGCAGTTACGGCCGCGTGTCCTACGAGCAGTACTTC. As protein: CASSYGRVSYEQYF.

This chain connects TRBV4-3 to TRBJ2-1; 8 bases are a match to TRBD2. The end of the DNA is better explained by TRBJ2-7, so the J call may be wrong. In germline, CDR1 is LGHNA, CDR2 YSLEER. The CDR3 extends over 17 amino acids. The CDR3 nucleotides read TGCGCCAGCAGCCAACGGACACGGGGGGGTTCCTACAATGAGCAGTACTTC. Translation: CASSQRTRGGSYNEQYF.

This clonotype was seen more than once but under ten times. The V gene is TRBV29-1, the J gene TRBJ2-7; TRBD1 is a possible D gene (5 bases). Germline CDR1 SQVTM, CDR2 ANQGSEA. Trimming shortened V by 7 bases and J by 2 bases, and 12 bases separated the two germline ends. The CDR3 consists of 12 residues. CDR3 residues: CSGQTHTYEQYF. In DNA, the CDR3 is TGCAGCGGACAGACACACACCTACGAGCAGTACTTC.

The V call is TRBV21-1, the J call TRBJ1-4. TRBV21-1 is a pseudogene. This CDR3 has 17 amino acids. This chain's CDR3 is CASAFRTFSATNEKLFF. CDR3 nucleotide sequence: TGTGCCAGCGCCTTCCGGACTTTTTCTGCAACTAATGAAAAACTGTTTTTT.

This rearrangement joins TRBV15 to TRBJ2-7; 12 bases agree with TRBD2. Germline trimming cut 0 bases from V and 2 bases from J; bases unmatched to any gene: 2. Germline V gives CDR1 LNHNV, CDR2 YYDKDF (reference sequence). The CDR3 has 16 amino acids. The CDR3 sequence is CATSRDLAGGPYEQYF. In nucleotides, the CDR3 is TGTGCCACCAGCAGAGACCTAGCGGGGGGGCCCTACGAGCAGTACTTC.

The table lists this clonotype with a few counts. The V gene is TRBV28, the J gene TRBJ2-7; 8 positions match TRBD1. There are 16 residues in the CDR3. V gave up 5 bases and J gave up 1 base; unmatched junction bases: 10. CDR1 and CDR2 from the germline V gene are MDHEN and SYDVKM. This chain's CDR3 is CASSTKTGVSSYEQYF. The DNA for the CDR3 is TGTGCCAGCAGTACCAAGACAGGGGTTAGTTCCTACGAGCAGTACTTC.

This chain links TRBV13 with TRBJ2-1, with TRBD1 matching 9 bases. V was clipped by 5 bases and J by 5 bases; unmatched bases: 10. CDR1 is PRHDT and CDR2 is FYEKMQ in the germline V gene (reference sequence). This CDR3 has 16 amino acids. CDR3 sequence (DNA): TGTGCCAGCAGCAACGAACAGGGGGCCGACCACAATGAGCAGTTCTTC. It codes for CASSNEQGADHNEQFF.

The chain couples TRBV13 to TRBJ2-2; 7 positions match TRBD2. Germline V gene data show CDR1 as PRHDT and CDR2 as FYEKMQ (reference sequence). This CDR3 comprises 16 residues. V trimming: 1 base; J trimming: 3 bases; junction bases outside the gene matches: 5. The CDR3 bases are TGTGCCAGCAGCTTAGTTACGGGAGGACACACCGGGGAGCTGTTTTTT. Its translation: CASSLVTGGHTGELFF.

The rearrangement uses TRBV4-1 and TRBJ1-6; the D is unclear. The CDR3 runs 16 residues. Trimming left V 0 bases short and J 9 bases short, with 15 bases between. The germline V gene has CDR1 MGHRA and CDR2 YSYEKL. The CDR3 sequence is CASSQDSTAASSPLHF. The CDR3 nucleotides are TGCGCCAGCAGCCAAGATTCCACCGCAGCCAGTTCACCCCTCCACTTT.

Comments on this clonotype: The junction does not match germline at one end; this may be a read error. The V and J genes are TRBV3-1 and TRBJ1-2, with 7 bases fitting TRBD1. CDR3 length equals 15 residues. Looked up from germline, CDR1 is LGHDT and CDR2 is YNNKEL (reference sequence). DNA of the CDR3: TGTGCCATCAGCCCCGGGGCAGGGGGGAGCTATGGCTACACCTTC. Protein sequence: CAISPGAGGSYGYTF.

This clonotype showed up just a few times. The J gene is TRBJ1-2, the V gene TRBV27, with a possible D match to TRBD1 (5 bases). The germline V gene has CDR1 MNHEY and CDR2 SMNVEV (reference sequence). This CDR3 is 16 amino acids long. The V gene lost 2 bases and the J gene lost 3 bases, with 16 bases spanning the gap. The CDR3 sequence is CASSLGPGTAHYGYTF. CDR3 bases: TGTGCCAGCAGTTTAGGCCCCGGGACGGCCCACTATGGCTACACCTTC.

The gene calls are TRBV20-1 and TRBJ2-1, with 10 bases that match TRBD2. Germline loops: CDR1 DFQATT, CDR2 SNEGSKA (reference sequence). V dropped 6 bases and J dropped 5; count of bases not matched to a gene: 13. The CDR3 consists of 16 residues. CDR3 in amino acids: CSANSPASGGHNEQFF. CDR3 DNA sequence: TGCAGTGCCAATAGTCCCGCTAGCGGGGGCCACAATGAGCAGTTCTTC.

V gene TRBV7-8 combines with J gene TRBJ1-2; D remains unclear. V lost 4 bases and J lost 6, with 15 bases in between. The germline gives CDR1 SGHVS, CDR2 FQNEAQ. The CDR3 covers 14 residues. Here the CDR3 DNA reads TGTGCCAGCAGCTCACGACTTGCGGGGAATGGCTACACCTTC. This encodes CASSSRLAGNGYTF.

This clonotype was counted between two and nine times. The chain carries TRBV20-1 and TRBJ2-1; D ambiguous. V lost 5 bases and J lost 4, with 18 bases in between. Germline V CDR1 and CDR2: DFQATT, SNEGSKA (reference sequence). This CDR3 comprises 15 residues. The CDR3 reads CSASPETKYYNEQFF. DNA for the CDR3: TGCAGTGCTTCGCCCGAGACGAAATATTACAATGAGCAGTTCTTC.

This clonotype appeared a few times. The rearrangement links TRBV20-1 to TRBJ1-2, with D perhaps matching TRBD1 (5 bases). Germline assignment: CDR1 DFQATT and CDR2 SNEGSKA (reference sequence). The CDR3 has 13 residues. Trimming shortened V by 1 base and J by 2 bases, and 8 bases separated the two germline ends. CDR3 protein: CSARAAGNYGYTF. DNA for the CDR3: TGCAGTGCTAGAGCCGCAGGGAACTATGGCTACACCTTC.

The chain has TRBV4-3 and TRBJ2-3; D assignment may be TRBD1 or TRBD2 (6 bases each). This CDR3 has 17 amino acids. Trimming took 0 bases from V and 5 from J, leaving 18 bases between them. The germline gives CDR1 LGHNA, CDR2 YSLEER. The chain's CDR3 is CASSQDRGLSRGDTQYF. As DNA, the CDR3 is TGCGCCAGCAGCCAAGATCGGGGGCTATCCCGCGGAGATACGCAGTATTTT.

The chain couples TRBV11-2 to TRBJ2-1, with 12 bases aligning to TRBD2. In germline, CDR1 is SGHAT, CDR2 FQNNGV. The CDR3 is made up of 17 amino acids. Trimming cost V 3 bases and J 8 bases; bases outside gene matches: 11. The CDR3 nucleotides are TGTGCCAGCAGCTTGTCCGGGGAACTAGCGGGAGGCGATGAGCAGTTCTTC. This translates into CASSLSGELAGGDEQFF.

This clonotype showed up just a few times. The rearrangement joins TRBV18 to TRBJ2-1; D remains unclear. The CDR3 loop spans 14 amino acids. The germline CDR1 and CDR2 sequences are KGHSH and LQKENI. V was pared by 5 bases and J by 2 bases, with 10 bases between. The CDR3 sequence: CASSTSQTYNEQFF. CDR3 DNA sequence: TGTGCCAGCTCAACCTCTCAAACCTACAATGAGCAGTTCTTC.

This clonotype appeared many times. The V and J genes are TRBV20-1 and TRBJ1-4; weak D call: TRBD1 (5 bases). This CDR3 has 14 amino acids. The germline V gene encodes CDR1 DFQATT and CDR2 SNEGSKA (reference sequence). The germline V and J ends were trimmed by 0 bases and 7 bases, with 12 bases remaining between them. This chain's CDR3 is CSARDYRRGEKLFF. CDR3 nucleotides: TGCAGTGCTAGAGATTACAGGCGGGGTGAAAAACTGTTTTTT.

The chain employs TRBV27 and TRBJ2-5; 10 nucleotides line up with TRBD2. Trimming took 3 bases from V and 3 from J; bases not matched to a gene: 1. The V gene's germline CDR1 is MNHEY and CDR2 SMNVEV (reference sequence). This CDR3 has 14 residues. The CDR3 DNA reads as TGTGCCAGCAGTTTTCTAGCGGGAGAAGAGACCCAGTACTTC. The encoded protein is CASSFLAGEETQYF.

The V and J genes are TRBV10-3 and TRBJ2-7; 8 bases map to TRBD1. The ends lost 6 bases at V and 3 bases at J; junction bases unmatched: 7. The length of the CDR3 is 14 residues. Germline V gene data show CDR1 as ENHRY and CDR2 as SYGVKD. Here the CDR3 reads CAIRTDRDNYEQYF. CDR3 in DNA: TGTGCCATCAGGACGGACAGGGACAACTACGAGCAGTACTTC.